This TCR beta chain was sequenced for a study of T cell responses to AZD1222 COVID-19 vaccine. Points from the study as a whole: Spike-specific TCR breadth and depth were elevated following two AZD1222 doses. Reports say nearly half of spike-specific TCRs go after unmutated variant regions.

Profiling relied on immunoSEQ multiplex PCR, and the TCRdb table lists in-frame clones only, not all of them. The sample contains 77,000 or so clones, 90% to 95% of which appear only once. CDR1 and CDR2 from the germline V gene are ENHRY and SYGVKD. With 8 bases clipped from V and 3 bases from J, the junction kept 4 bases outside the gene matches. The CDR3 is 12 residues long. About this clone: Antigen: not known.

The sequence derives from an adult in good health. The V call is TRBV10-3, the J call TRBJ2-7, with TRBD1 matching over 7 bases. This material consisted of peripheral blood, taken on day 0 of MenACWY control vaccination. CDR3: CAIGGQSYEQYF. CDR3 sequence (DNA): TGTGCCATCGGGGGACAGAGCTACGAGCAGTACTTC.